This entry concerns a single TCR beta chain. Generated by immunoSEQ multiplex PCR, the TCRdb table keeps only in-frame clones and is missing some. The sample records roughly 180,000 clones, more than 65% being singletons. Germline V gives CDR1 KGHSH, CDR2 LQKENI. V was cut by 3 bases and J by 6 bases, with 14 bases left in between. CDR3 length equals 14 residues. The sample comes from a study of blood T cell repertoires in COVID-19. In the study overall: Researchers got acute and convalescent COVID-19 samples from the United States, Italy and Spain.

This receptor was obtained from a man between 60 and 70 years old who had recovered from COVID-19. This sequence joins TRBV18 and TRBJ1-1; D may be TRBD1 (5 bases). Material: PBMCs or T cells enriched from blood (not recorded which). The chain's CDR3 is CASSPRVGEAEAFF. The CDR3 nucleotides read TGTGCCAGCTCACCTCGGGTAGGGGAAGCTGAAGCTTTCTTT.